This is a list of T cell receptor beta chains from one sample in a study of a mutant IDH1 vaccine in newly diagnosed glioma. The assay was immunoSEQ multiplex PCR, and TCRdb's table has in-frame clones only and misses some. The sample consists of about 60,000 clones, around 84% of them appearing once. The antigens these receptors bind are not known. The sample in question was PBMCs, obtained from a glioma patient whose treatment included an IDH1 peptide vaccine. Every receptor here comes from a man younger than 45 with glioma. CDR3s include the opening cysteine and the closing phenylalanine or tryptophan. A D gene is named only where the DNA matches it firmly. Expanded clones are given a class, and other clones once, few, many or no size at all.

clone size	J gene	D gene	V gene	CDR3 protein	CDR3 DNA
-	TRBJ2-6	-	TRBV28	CASSTPGLYGSGANVLTF	TGTGCCAGCAGTACCCCGGGACTCTATGGCTCTGGGGCCAACGTCCTGACTTTC
-	TRBJ1-6	TRBD1	TRBV7-9	CASSFIGQGFFRDSPLHF	TGTGCCAGCAGCTTTATCGGACAGGGATTTTTCCGGGATTCACCCCTCCACTTT
-	TRBJ2-2	-	TRBV9	CASSWTSTGELFF	TGTGCCAGCAGCTGGACGAGCACCGGGGAGCTGTTTTTT
few	TRBJ1-1	TRBD1	TRBV4-2	CASSPRTGSSTEAFF	TGTGCCAGCAGCCCACGGACAGGGAGTAGCACTGAAGCTTTCTTT
-	TRBJ1-2	-	TRBV7-9	CASSSNGGEANYGYTF	TGTGCCAGCAGCTCAAATGGGGGGGAAGCTAACTATGGCTACACCTTC
once	TRBJ1-3	-	TRBV6-5	CASSYFGRGNTIYF	TGTGCCAGCAGTTACTTTGGTAGGGGGAACACCATATATTTT
-	TRBJ2-2	TRBD1	TRBV19	CASTPWGQRNTGELFF	TGTGCCAGTACCCCATGGGGACAGCGGAACACCGGGGAGCTGTTTTTT
-	TRBJ1-5	-	TRBV28	CASREYSNQPQHF	TGTGCCAGCAGGGAGTATAGCAATCAGCCCCAGCATTTT
-	TRBJ2-7	-	TRBV11-2	CASSLDLGNSYEQYF	TGTGCCAGCAGCTTAGATCTGGGCAACTCCTACGAGCAGTACTTC
-	TRBJ1-6	-	TRBV28	CASRSSMSSYNSPLHF	TGTGCCAGCAGATCCAGTATGAGCTCCTATAATTCACCCCTCCACTTT
-	TRBJ1-2	-	TRBV5-1	CASSLGRGPGANYGYTF	TGCGCCAGCAGCTTGGGACGGGGTCCGGGAGCTAACTATGGCTACACCTTC
-	TRBJ2-2	TRBD1	TRBV5-1	CASSPRQGPDTGELFF	TGCGCCAGCAGCCCTAGACAGGGACCCGACACCGGGGAGCTGTTTTTT
-	TRBJ2-2	-	TRBV13	CASSLGLMFAGTGELFF	TGTGCCAGCAGCTTAGGCCTAATGTTCGCCGGCACCGGGGAGCTGTTTTTT
-	TRBJ2-7	-	TRBV5-6	CASSDVGSSYEQYF	TGTGCCAGCAGCGACGTAGGGTCCTCCTACGAGCAGTACTTC
-	TRBJ2-7	-	TRBV7-6	CASSLKLPAAEQYF	TGTGCCAGCAGTCTTAAATTACCGGCTGCTGAGCAGTACTTC
-	TRBJ1-3	-	TRBV29-1	CSGRRDSGNTIYF	TGCAGCGGCCGCCGTGACTCTGGAAACACCATATATTTT